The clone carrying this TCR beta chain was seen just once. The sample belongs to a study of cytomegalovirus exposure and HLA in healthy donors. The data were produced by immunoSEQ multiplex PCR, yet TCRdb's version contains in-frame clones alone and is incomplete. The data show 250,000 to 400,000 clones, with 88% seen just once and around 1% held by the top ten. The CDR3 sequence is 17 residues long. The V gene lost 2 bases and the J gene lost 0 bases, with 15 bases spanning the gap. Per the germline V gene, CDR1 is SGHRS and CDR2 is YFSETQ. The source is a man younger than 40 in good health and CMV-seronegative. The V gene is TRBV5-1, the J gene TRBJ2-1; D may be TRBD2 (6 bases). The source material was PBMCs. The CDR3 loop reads CASSFKSGYSSYNEQFF. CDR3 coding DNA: TGCGCCAGCAGCTTTAAAAGCGGGTACAGCTCCTACAATGAGCAGTTCTTC.